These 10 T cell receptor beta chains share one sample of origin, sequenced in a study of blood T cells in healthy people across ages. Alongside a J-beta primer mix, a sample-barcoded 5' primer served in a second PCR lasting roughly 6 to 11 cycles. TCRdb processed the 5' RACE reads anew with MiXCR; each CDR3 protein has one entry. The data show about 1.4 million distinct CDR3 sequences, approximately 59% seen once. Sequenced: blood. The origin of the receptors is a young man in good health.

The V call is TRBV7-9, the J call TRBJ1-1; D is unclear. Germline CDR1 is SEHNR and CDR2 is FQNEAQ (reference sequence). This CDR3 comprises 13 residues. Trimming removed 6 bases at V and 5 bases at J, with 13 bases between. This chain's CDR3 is CASRDLTGTEAFF. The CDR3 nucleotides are TGTGCCAGCAGGGACCTCACGGGGACTGAAGCTTTCTTT. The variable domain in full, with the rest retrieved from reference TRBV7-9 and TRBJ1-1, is DTGVSQNPRHKITKRGQNVTFRCDPISEHNRLYWYRQTLGQGPEFLTYFQNEAQLEKSRLLSDRFSAERPKGSFSTLEIQRTEQGDSAMYLCASRDLTGTEAFFGQGTRLTVV.

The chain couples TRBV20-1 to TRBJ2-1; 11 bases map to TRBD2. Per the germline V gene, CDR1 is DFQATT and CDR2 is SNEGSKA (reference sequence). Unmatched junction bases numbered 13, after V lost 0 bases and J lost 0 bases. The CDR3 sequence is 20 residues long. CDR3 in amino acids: CSARDKGGTSGRSSYNEQFF. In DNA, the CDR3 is TGCAGTGCTAGAGATAAGGGGGGGACTAGCGGTCGAAGCTCCTACAATGAGCAGTTCTTC.

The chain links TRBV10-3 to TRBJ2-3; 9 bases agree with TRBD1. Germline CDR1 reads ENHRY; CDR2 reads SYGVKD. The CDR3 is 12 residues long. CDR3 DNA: TGTACCGGGACAGGGAAAATATATACGCAGTATTTT. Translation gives CTGTGKIYTQYF.

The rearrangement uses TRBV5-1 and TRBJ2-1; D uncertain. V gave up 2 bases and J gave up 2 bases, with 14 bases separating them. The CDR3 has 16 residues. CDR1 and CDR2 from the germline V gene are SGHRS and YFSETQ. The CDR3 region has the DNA TGCGCCAGCAGCTTCCCCCGGCTCCGTACCTACAATGAGCAGTTCTTC. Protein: CASSFPRLRTYNEQFF.

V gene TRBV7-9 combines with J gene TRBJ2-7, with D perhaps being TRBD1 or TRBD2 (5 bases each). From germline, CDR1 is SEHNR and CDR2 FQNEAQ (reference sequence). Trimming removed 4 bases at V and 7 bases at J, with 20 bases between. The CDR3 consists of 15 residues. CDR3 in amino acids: CASSSPGRGNWEQYF. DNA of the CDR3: TGTGCCAGCAGCTCGCCGGGACGGGGAAATTGGGAGCAGTACTTC.

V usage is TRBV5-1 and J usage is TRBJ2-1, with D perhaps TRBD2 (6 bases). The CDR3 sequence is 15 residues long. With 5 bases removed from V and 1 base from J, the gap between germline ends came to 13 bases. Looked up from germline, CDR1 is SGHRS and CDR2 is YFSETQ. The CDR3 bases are TGCGCCAGCAGGGCAGGGAGGAGGTCCTACAATGAGCAGTTCTTC. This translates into CASRAGRRSYNEQFF.

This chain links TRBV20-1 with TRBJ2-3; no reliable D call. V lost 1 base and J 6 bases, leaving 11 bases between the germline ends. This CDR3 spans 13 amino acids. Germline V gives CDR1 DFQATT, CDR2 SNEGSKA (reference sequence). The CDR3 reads CSARAPPGDTQYF. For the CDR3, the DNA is TGCAGTGCTAGAGCTCCCCCCGGGGATACGCAGTATTTT.

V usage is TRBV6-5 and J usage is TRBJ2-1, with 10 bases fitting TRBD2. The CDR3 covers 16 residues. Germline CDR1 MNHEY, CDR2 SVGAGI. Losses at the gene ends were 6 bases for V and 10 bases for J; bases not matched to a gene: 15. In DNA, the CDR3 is TGTGCCAGCAGATCGGTGTCTAGCGGGAGAGGACGGGAGCAGTTCTTC. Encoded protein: CASRSVSSGRGREQFF.

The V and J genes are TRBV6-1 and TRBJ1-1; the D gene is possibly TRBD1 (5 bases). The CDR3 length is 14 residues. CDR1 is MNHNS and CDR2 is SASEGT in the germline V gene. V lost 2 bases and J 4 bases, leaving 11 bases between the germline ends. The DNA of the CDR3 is TGTGCCAGCAGTGAACCAGGGTTGGGCACTGAAGCTTTCTTT. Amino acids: CASSEPGLGTEAFF.

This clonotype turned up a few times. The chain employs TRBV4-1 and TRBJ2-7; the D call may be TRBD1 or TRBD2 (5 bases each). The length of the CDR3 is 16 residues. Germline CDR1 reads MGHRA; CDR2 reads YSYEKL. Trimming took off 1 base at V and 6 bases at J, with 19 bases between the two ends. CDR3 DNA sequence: TGCGCCAGCAGCCAAGGAGCGGCAGGGTTGGTTCGCGAGCAGTACTTC. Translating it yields CASSQGAAGLVREQYF.